This TCR beta chain appears in the sequencing data of a study of T cells in Graves' hyperthyroidism and ophthalmopathy. This clonotype was seen only a few times. TCR beta CDR3 regions were amplified from RNA transcripts. HTBI primers were used for first-round RT-PCR of the TCR CDR3. TCRdb itself ran the multiplex PCR reads through MiXCR, one entry per CDR3 protein. The repertoire holds over 550,000 distinct CDR3 sequences, with over 15% as singletons. The germline CDR1 and CDR2 sequences are KGHDR and SFDVKD. CDR3 length: 14 residues. The V end lost 5 bases, the J end lost 5 bases, and 12 bases lay between the germline ends.

The TCR was taken from a woman between 18 and 29 years old with Graves' hyperthyroidism. The V call is TRBV24-1, the J call TRBJ1-5, with D tentatively TRBD1 (6 bases). Input material: blood. The CDR3 DNA follows: TGTGCCACCAGTGCTGGGGGCCGTGATCAGCCCCAGCATTTT. It specifies CATSAGGRDQPQHF.